The clone carrying this T cell receptor (beta chain) showed up just a few times. The CDR3 sequence is 12 residues long. The V gene's germline CDR1 is DFQATT and CDR2 SNEGSKA (reference sequence). V was shortened by 0 bases and J by 2 bases, with 5 bases between the two germline ends. Each CDR3 protein gets one entry after TCRdb re-called the RT-PCR reads with MiXCR. Counted here are 550,000 to 750,000 distinct CDR3 sequences, 14% occurring once; the ten biggest clones make up around 3.3%. This TCR was sampled from a female donor in good health, serving as a healthy control. This rearrangement joins TRBV20-1 to TRBJ2-7; D unresolved. Sequencing used memory CD4+ T cells from blood. The CDR3 coding sequence is TGCAGTGCTAGAGATTGGGCCTACGAGCAGTACTTC. Translating gives CSARDWAYEQYF.